Listed below are T cell receptor beta chains from one sample, sequenced in a study of T cells in Graves' hyperthyroidism and ophthalmopathy. TCRdb reanalysed the multiplex PCR reads using MiXCR and keeps one entry per CDR3 protein. The repertoire holds nearly 600,000 distinct CDR3 sequences, 14% seen once, with roughly 7% in the top ten. Sample: blood. Receptor source: a woman in her late teens or twenties with Graves' ophthalmopathy. The CDR3 runs from the conserved cysteine through the conserved F or W. A D gene is named only where the DNA matches it firmly. Clone size is stated in some rows and not others, as once, few, many or a class when expanded.

CDR3aa: CASSGGQGAKNIQYF
CDR3nt: TGTGCCAGCAGTGGGGGACAGGGGGCCAAAAACATTCAGTACTTC
d_gene: TRBD1
v_gene: TRBV6-1
abundance: -
j_gene: TRBJ2-4

CDR3aa: CAGRQEGQPQHF
CDR3nt: TGTGCCGGCCGACAGGAGGGGCAGCCCCAGCATTTT
d_gene: -
v_gene: TRBV6-1
abundance: -
j_gene: TRBJ1-5

CDR3aa: CASFGLAGAGRQFF
CDR3nt: TGTGCCAGCTTCGGACTAGCGGGAGCAGGTAGGCAGTTCTTC
d_gene: TRBD2
v_gene: TRBV27
abundance: many
j_gene: TRBJ2-1

CDR3aa: CSARDHAAGVSLYNEQFF
CDR3nt: TGCAGTGCTAGAGATCACGCAGCGGGAGTATCCCTTTACAATGAGCAGTTCTTC
d_gene: TRBD2
v_gene: TRBV20-1
abundance: many
j_gene: TRBJ2-1

CDR3aa: CASSPGDSSYEQYF
CDR3nt: TGTGCCAGCTCACCAGGGGACAGCTCCTACGAGCAGTACTTC
d_gene: TRBD1
v_gene: TRBV18
abundance: -
j_gene: TRBJ2-7

CDR3aa: CASSQDTAGGQYEQYF
CDR3nt: TGTGCCAGCAGCCAAGATACGGCGGGAGGCCAATACGAGCAGTACTTC
d_gene: TRBD2
v_gene: TRBV4-2
abundance: -
j_gene: TRBJ2-7

CDR3aa: CASSPRNPTDTQYF
CDR3nt: TGTGCCAGCAGTCCTAGGAACCCCACAGATACGCAGTATTTT
d_gene: -
v_gene: TRBV6-1
abundance: many
j_gene: TRBJ2-3

CDR3aa: CASSPRAPGREQFF
CDR3nt: TGTGCCAGCAGTCCGCGGGCTCCAGGACGGGAGCAGTTCTTC
d_gene: -
v_gene: TRBV28
abundance: many
j_gene: TRBJ2-1

CDR3aa: CASSIRGTGDLYQETQYF
CDR3nt: TGTGCCAGTAGTATTAGGGGTACAGGGGACCTGTACCAAGAGACCCAGTACTTC
d_gene: TRBD1
v_gene: TRBV19
abundance: -
j_gene: TRBJ2-5

CDR3aa: CASSLGHWPGLARETQYF
CDR3nt: TGTGCCAGCAGCTTAGGCCATTGGCCGGGGCTTGCGAGGGAGACCCAGTACTTC
d_gene: -
v_gene: TRBV13
abundance: many
j_gene: TRBJ2-5

CDR3aa: CASSLLAQGTGELFF
CDR3nt: TGTGCCAGCAGCTTACTAGCCCAGGGGACCGGGGAGCTGTTTTTT
d_gene: -
v_gene: TRBV7-6
abundance: -
j_gene: TRBJ2-2

CDR3aa: CATQQATDTQYF
CDR3nt: TGTGCCACCCAACAGGCCACAGATACGCAGTATTTT
d_gene: -
v_gene: TRBV24-1
abundance: few
j_gene: TRBJ2-3

CDR3aa: CASSRIPGRIATNEKLFF
CDR3nt: TGTGCCAGCAGTCGAATACCGGGACGTATAGCAACTAATGAAAAACTGTTTTTT
d_gene: -
v_gene: TRBV28
abundance: many
j_gene: TRBJ1-4

CDR3aa: CASSVYSGSTDTQYF
CDR3nt: TGTGCCAGCAGCGTATATAGCGGGAGCACAGATACGCAGTATTTT
d_gene: TRBD2
v_gene: TRBV9
abundance: -
j_gene: TRBJ2-3

CDR3aa: CSGVQSQETQYF
CDR3nt: TGCAGTGGGGTACAGTCCCAAGAGACCCAGTACTTC
d_gene: -
v_gene: TRBV20-1
abundance: many
j_gene: TRBJ2-5

CDR3aa: CASSSTELADNSPLHF
CDR3nt: TGCGCCAGCAGCTCGACAGAATTGGCCGATAATTCACCCCTCCACTTT
d_gene: -
v_gene: TRBV5-1
abundance: many
j_gene: TRBJ1-6

CDR3aa: CASSVLLAGSSTDTQYF
CDR3nt: TGTGCCAGCAGCGTCCTACTAGCGGGGTCTAGCACAGATACGCAGTATTTT
d_gene: TRBD2
v_gene: TRBV9
abundance: -
j_gene: TRBJ2-3

CDR3aa: CSAITGSDTQYF
CDR3nt: TGCAGCGCCATAACAGGGTCGGATACGCAGTATTTT
d_gene: -
v_gene: TRBV29-1
abundance: many
j_gene: TRBJ2-3

CDR3aa: CASSPLFSYEQYF
CDR3nt: TGTGCCAGCAGCCCCCTATTCTCCTACGAGCAGTACTTC
d_gene: -
v_gene: TRBV7-9
abundance: many
j_gene: TRBJ2-7

CDR3aa: CASSPTTGSGRAYEQYF
CDR3nt: TGTGCCAGCAGTCCTACCACCGGTAGCGGGAGGGCCTACGAGCAGTACTTC
d_gene: TRBD2
v_gene: TRBV12-3/TRBV12-4
abundance: many
j_gene: TRBJ2-7

CDR3aa: CALGLAGGPSTDTQYF
CDR3nt: TGTGCCCTCGGACTAGCGGGAGGGCCTAGCACAGATACGCAGTATTTT
d_gene: TRBD2
v_gene: TRBV30
abundance: -
j_gene: TRBJ2-3

CDR3aa: CASTDSQRGIYNEQFF
CDR3nt: TGTGCCAGCACCGACTCCCAGCGGGGGATCTACAATGAGCAGTTCTTC
d_gene: TRBD2
v_gene: TRBV6-1
abundance: few
j_gene: TRBJ2-1

CDR3aa: CASSPAAEKLFF
CDR3nt: TGTGCCAGCAGCCCCGCGGCGGAAAAACTGTTTTTT
d_gene: -
v_gene: TRBV12-3/TRBV12-4
abundance: many
j_gene: TRBJ1-4

CDR3aa: CASKEGGAPDSYEQYF
CDR3nt: TGTGCCAGCAAGGAGGGCGGAGCCCCCGACTCCTACGAGCAGTACTTC
d_gene: -
v_gene: TRBV6-1
abundance: many
j_gene: TRBJ2-7

CDR3aa: CASSQAGGREKLFF
CDR3nt: TGTGCCAGCAGCCAAGCAGGGGGCCGAGAAAAACTGTTTTTT
d_gene: TRBD1
v_gene: TRBV3-1
abundance: few
j_gene: TRBJ1-4

CDR3aa: CASSRQPGTGEYEQYF
CDR3nt: TGTGCCAGCTCACGACAGCCCGGGACAGGGGAGTACGAGCAGTACTTC
d_gene: TRBD1
v_gene: TRBV18
abundance: -
j_gene: TRBJ2-7

CDR3aa: CASSQFRDSYNEQFF
CDR3nt: TGTGCCAGTAGCCAGTTCCGGGACAGTTACAATGAGCAGTTCTTC
d_gene: TRBD1
v_gene: TRBV19
abundance: -
j_gene: TRBJ2-1

CDR3aa: CASSFEGIESYEQYF
CDR3nt: TGTGCCAGCAGTTTTGAGGGGATAGAGTCCTACGAGCAGTACTTC
d_gene: -
v_gene: TRBV12-3/TRBV12-4
abundance: many
j_gene: TRBJ2-7

CDR3aa: CASSWPRNSGPSYNEQFF
CDR3nt: TGCGCCAGCAGCTGGCCCCGCAATAGCGGGCCTTCCTACAATGAGCAGTTCTTC
d_gene: TRBD2
v_gene: TRBV5-1
abundance: few
j_gene: TRBJ2-1

CDR3aa: CASSIGTSASYEQYF
CDR3nt: TGTGCCAGCAGCATCGGGACTTCTGCGTCCTACGAGCAGTACTTC
d_gene: -
v_gene: TRBV5-4
abundance: -
j_gene: TRBJ2-7

CDR3aa: CASSYSETSGTYEQFF
CDR3nt: TGTGCCAGCAGTTACTCAGAGACTAGCGGGACTTATGAGCAGTTCTTC
d_gene: TRBD2
v_gene: TRBV6-6
abundance: few
j_gene: TRBJ2-1

CDR3aa: CASSEYGAVEAYGYTF
CDR3nt: TGTGCCAGCAGTGAATATGGGGCGGTAGAGGCATATGGCTACACCTTC
d_gene: -
v_gene: TRBV6-1
abundance: many
j_gene: TRBJ1-2

CDR3aa: CAWSLGLGETYEQYF
CDR3nt: TGTGCCTGGAGTCTAGGACTAGGTGAAACCTACGAGCAGTACTTC
d_gene: TRBD2
v_gene: TRBV30
abundance: -
j_gene: TRBJ2-7

CDR3aa: CASSPPRGPFGSPLHF
CDR3nt: TGTGCCAGCAGCCCCCCCCGGGGACCTTTCGGTTCACCCCTCCACTTT
d_gene: -
v_gene: TRBV7-9
abundance: few
j_gene: TRBJ1-6

CDR3aa: CATTGNEQFF
CDR3nt: TGTGCCACCACGGGGAATGAGCAGTTCTTC
d_gene: -
v_gene: TRBV6-1
abundance: many
j_gene: TRBJ2-1

CDR3aa: CASNLRGLAGALDRAGEQFF
CDR3nt: TGTGCCAGCAACCTTCGGGGACTAGCGGGAGCCCTAGACAGGGCAGGTGAGCAGTTCTTC
d_gene: TRBD2
v_gene: TRBV7-8
abundance: many
j_gene: TRBJ2-1

CDR3aa: CASSEGRGLDKNIQYF
CDR3nt: TGTGCCAGCAGTGAAGGCAGGGGGCTTGACAAAAACATTCAGTACTTC
d_gene: TRBD1
v_gene: TRBV2
abundance: many
j_gene: TRBJ2-4

CDR3aa: CASSLTQGYGYTF
CDR3nt: TGTGCCAGCAGCTTAACGCAGGGCTATGGCTACACCTTC
d_gene: -
v_gene: TRBV7-9
abundance: once
j_gene: TRBJ1-2

CDR3aa: CSVEKGALRNEQFF
CDR3nt: TGCAGCGTTGAGAAGGGGGCGCTTAGGAATGAGCAGTTCTTC
d_gene: TRBD1
v_gene: TRBV29-1
abundance: many
j_gene: TRBJ2-1

CDR3aa: CASNSFGESVAFF
CDR3nt: TGTGCCAGCAATTCCTTTGGCGAGAGTGTCGCTTTCTTT
d_gene: -
v_gene: TRBV3-1
abundance: many
j_gene: TRBJ1-1

CDR3aa: CASSPETSGTDTQYF
CDR3nt: TGTGCCAGCAGTCCGGAGACTAGCGGCACAGATACGCAGTATTTT
d_gene: TRBD2
v_gene: TRBV12-3/TRBV12-4
abundance: -
j_gene: TRBJ2-3

CDR3aa: CSAYKDIPLGGSYEQYF
CDR3nt: TGCAGTGCTTACAAGGATATCCCGTTGGGGGGATCCTACGAGCAGTACTTC
d_gene: -
v_gene: TRBV20-1
abundance: few
j_gene: TRBJ2-7

CDR3aa: CASSLHGTNTGELFF
CDR3nt: TGTGCCAGCAGTTTACATGGGACGAACACCGGGGAGCTGTTTTTT
d_gene: -
v_gene: TRBV12-3/TRBV12-4
abundance: many
j_gene: TRBJ2-2

CDR3aa: CASSRQGKEEKLFF
CDR3nt: TGTGCCAGCAGCCGCCAGGGGAAGGAAGAAAAACTGTTTTTT
d_gene: -
v_gene: TRBV7-2
abundance: few
j_gene: TRBJ1-4

CDR3aa: CSARSQGFGSSNQPQHF
CDR3nt: TGCAGTGCTAGAAGCCAGGGGTTTGGCTCGAGCAATCAGCCCCAGCATTTT
d_gene: -
v_gene: TRBV20-1
abundance: few
j_gene: TRBJ1-5